A single sample gave rise to the 31 T cell receptor beta chains below, sequenced in a study of T cells in Graves' hyperthyroidism and ophthalmopathy. Amplification targeted TCR beta CDR3 regions from RNA transcripts. Initially, a first-round RT-PCR of the TCR CDR3 employed the HTBI primer set. A single record per CDR3 protein comes from TCRdb applying MiXCR to the multiplex PCR reads. The sample includes almost 600,000 distinct CDR3 sequences, 11% to 15% seen only once; the top ten take under 7%. The specimen sequenced was blood. The receptors here all came from a woman in her 30s with Graves' hyperthyroidism that later progressed to Graves' ophthalmopathy.

On this clonotype itself: One junction end disagrees with the germline gene, perhaps due to a read error. The J gene is TRBJ1-1, the V gene TRBV6-1; D is uncertain. The germline gives CDR1 MNHNS, CDR2 SASEGT. The length of the CDR3 is 13 residues. As DNA, the CDR3 is TGTGTCAGCAAGTCGAGGCCGAACACTGAAGCTTTCTTT. As protein: CVSKSRPNTEAFF.

This clonotype was counted many times. The genes are TRBV29-1 and TRBJ1-2; no clear D. The CDR3 is made up of 16 amino acids. Per germline, CDR1 SQVTM and CDR2 ANQGSEA. V lost 3 bases to trimming and J lost 0 bases, with 17 bases between them. The CDR3 nucleotides read TGCAGCGTTGATCGGCTTGAGGCATCCACTAACTATGGCTACACCTTC. Translation gives CSVDRLEASTNYGYTF. Variable domain in full (rest from reference TRBV29-1 and TRBJ1-2): SAVISQKPSRDICQRGTSLTIQCQVDSQVTMMFWYRQQPGQSLTLIATANQGSEATYESGFVIDKFPISRPNLTFSTLTVSNMSPEDSSIYLCSVDRLEASTNYGYTFGSGTRLTVV.

In its sample, this clonotype was seen many times. The J gene is TRBJ1-1, the V gene TRBV2; D ambiguous. The V and J ends lost 7 bases and 1 base respectively, with 16 bases between them. The CDR3 is 15 amino acids. Germline V CDR1 and CDR2: SNHLY, FYNNEI. The chain's CDR3 is CASNLHPGPNTEAFF. In DNA, the CDR3 is TGTGCCAGCAACCTTCATCCCGGGCCGAACACTGAAGCTTTCTTT.

This clonotype was observed many times. The chain has TRBV7-2 and TRBJ2-5; TRBD1 agrees at 8 bases. This CDR3 spans 14 amino acids. The V and J ends lost 6 bases and 5 bases, in that order; junction bases with no gene match: 8. CDR1 and CDR2 (germline): SGHTA, FQGNSA. The DNA for the CDR3 is TGTGCCAGCAGTTCACCGGACAGGGTTGAGACCCAGTACTTC. This sequence encodes CASSSPDRVETQYF.

This clonotype was observed many times. The chain employs TRBV3-1 and TRBJ1-2; possible D gene TRBD1, 6 bases. Germline CDR1 reads LGHDT; CDR2 reads YNNKEL (reference sequence). Trimming took off 2 bases at V and 0 bases at J, with 28 bases between the two ends. CDR3 length equals 21 residues. The CDR3 nucleotides are TGTGCCAGCAGCCAACCAAAAAAGTTCCGGGACATCGAGCCGTCTAACTATGGCTACACCTTC. Protein: CASSQPKKFRDIEPSNYGYTF.

This clonotype was observed at least ten times. The CDR3 DNA is TGTGCCAGCAGCTTAAGAGCGGGAGCCACAGATACGCAGTATTTT. Translation gives CASSLRAGATDTQYF. The V and J genes are TRBV13 and TRBJ2-3; TRBD2 matches at 8 bases. The trim removed 2 bases at V and 2 bases at J, leaving 3 bases unmatched. CDR3 length: 15 amino acids. From germline, CDR1 is PRHDT and CDR2 FYEKMQ (reference sequence).

V usage is TRBV7-9 and J usage is TRBJ2-1, with D possibly being TRBD2 (6 bases). This CDR3 spans 13 amino acids. The germline V gene encodes CDR1 SEHNR and CDR2 FQNEAQ (reference sequence). Written as DNA, the CDR3 is TGTTCAAGCGGGCAGAGCTCCTACAATGAGCAGTTCTTC. It is translated as CSSGQSSYNEQFF.

This sequence joins TRBV10-3 and TRBJ2-3; tentatively, D is TRBD1 or TRBD2 (5 bases each). This CDR3 contains 12 residues. Germline V gene data show CDR1 as ENHRY and CDR2 as SYGVKD. With 10 bases removed from V and 4 bases from J, the gap between germline ends came to 12 bases. In DNA form, the CDR3 reads TGTGCCAGCGGGCCAGGGCCAGATACGCAGTATTTT. Translation gives CASGPGPDTQYF.

This clonotype was seen repeatedly, ten times or more. V is TRBV7-2 and J is TRBJ2-7; 11 nucleotides line up with TRBD1. J gave up 4 bases and V 5 bases, and 10 bases lay outside the gene matches. Per germline, CDR1 SGHTA and CDR2 FQGNSA. This CDR3 has 16 amino acids. As DNA, the CDR3 is TGTGCCAGCAGCCCCTGGACAGGGGGCATGGAGTACGAGCAGTACTTC. Translation: CASSPWTGGMEYEQYF.

The CDR3 DNA sequence: TGTGCCAGCAGCCACCCACTAGATTTTCAAGAGACCCAGTACTTC. It codes for CASSHPLDFQETQYF. The rearrangement joins TRBV3-1 to TRBJ2-5, with D perhaps matching TRBD2 (5 bases). The CDR3 spans 15 residues. Deletions cut 3 bases from V and 2 bases from J, with 13 bases between. The germline V gene has CDR1 LGHDT and CDR2 YNNKEL (reference sequence).

This clonotype was counted many times. The chain combines TRBV27 with TRBJ2-2; maybe TRBD2 (5 bases). Germline lookup yields CDR1 MNHEY and CDR2 SMNVEV (reference sequence). With 4 bases removed from V and 0 bases from J, the gap between germline ends came to 6 bases. CDR3 length: 14 residues. The CDR3 sequence is CASSWGANTGELFF. In DNA form, the CDR3 reads TGTGCCAGCAGTTGGGGAGCGAACACCGGGGAGCTGTTTTTT.

The sample holds a few counts of this clonotype. Mismatch with germline at one junction end may stem from a read error. The CDR3 region is CSAPNSAGYGNTF. Written as DNA, the CDR3 is TGCAGTGCTCCGAATTCCGCCGGGTATGGCAACACCTTC. This sequence joins TRBV20-1 and TRBJ1-2; D is ambiguous. CDR3 length: 13 residues. Germline V lookup: CDR1 DFQATT, CDR2 SNEGSKA (reference sequence).

This clonotype has at least ten counts. This chain connects TRBV19 to TRBJ1-5; D not resolved. Germline V lookup: CDR1 LNHDA, CDR2 SQIVND (reference sequence). Trimming removed 1 base from V and 7 bases from J, with 5 bases in between. The CDR3 sequence is 12 residues long. Written as DNA, the CDR3 is TGTGCCAGTAGTATAGTAGGCCAGCCCCAGCATTTT. Protein product: CASSIVGQPQHF.

The gene calls are TRBV19 and TRBJ2-5, with TRBD1 matching over 8 bases. The CDR3 sequence is 17 residues long. Unmatched junction bases numbered 14, after V lost 3 bases and J lost 5 bases. Germline CDR1 is LNHDA and CDR2 is SQIVND (reference sequence). The CDR3 protein is CASSIQTLTGGEETQYF. As DNA, the CDR3 is TGTGCCAGTAGTATCCAAACCCTTACAGGGGGTGAGGAGACCCAGTACTTC.

This clonotype has at least ten counts. The chain has TRBV18 and TRBJ1-6; weak D call: TRBD1 (6 bases). Germline loops: CDR1 KGHSH, CDR2 LQKENI. The CDR3 runs to 14 residues. The V gene lost 4 bases and the J gene lost 8 bases, with 12 bases spanning the gap. This CDR3 reads CASSLEPGDSPLHF. CDR3 coding DNA: TGTGCCAGCTCACTCGAGCCAGGGGATTCACCCCTCCACTTT.

This clonotype was counted many times. This chain links TRBV7-2 with TRBJ2-5; D is unclear. The V end lost 2 bases, the J end lost 1 base, and 5 bases lay between the germline ends. Germline V lookup: CDR1 SGHTA, CDR2 FQGNSA. The CDR3 extends over 13 amino acids. The DNA of the CDR3 is TGTGCCAGCAGCTTATGGACCCAAGAGACCCAGTACTTC. It translates to CASSLWTQETQYF.

Worth noting for this clonotype: Being one base from a much bigger clone, this may be a read error. The missing conserved phenylalanine or tryptophan at the end of this CDR3 makes a read error likely. CDR3 DNA sequence: TGTGCCAGTATGGGGGGACAGTGGGGGGCACGGCAGCCCCAGCATTTA. Its translation is CASMGGQWGARQPQHL. The chain couples TRBV19 to TRBJ1-5, with TRBD1 matching over 7 bases. CDR3 length: 16 amino acids. Trimming cost V 7 bases and J 7 bases; bases outside gene matches: 16. The germline V gene has CDR1 LNHDA and CDR2 SQIVND (reference sequence).

This clonotype was detected only a few times. The chain has TRBV7-9 and TRBJ1-1, with 7 bases aligning to TRBD1. After removal of 1 base from V and 7 bases from J, the junction contained 3 bases not matched to a gene. The CDR3 is 13 residues long. Germline CDR1 SEHNR, CDR2 FQNEAQ (reference sequence). CDR3 sequence reads: CASSLVRDSEAFF. DNA of the CDR3: TGTGCCAGCAGCTTAGTCCGGGACAGTGAAGCTTTCTTT.

A few counts support this clonotype. V gene TRBV18 combines with J gene TRBJ1-1; perhaps TRBD1 as D (5 bases). This CDR3 spans 13 amino acids. Germline-derived CDR1 and CDR2 are KGHSH and LQKENI. Trimming removed 3 bases from V and 8 bases from J, with 13 bases in between. The CDR3 spells CASSPRDFTEAFF. The CDR3 nucleotides read TGTGCCAGCTCACCTAGGGACTTCACCGAAGCTTTCTTT. Drawing the rest from reference TRBV18 and TRBJ1-1, the complete variable domain is NAGVMQNPRHLVRRRGQEARLRCSPMKGHSHVYWYRQLPEEGLKFMVYLQKENIIDESGMPKERFSAEFPKEGPSILRIQQVVRGDSAAYFCASSPRDFTEAFFGQGTRLTVV.

The rearrangement links TRBV3-1 to TRBJ2-1; 11 bases are shared with TRBD2. Trimming cost V 0 bases and J 6 bases; bases outside gene matches: 13. The CDR3 totals 19 residues. Per the germline V gene, CDR1 is LGHDT and CDR2 is YNNKEL (reference sequence). The chain's CDR3 is CASSQESPTLAGAVNEQFF. The CDR3 nucleotides are TGTGCCAGCAGCCAAGAATCCCCGACACTAGCGGGAGCGGTCAATGAGCAGTTCTTC.

This clonotype was found a few times. This chain uses TRBV7-9 with TRBJ1-4, with D possibly TRBD1 on 5 matching bases. Deletions cut 1 base from V and 6 bases from J, with 12 bases between. Germline values: CDR1 SEHNR, CDR2 FQNEAQ (reference sequence). This CDR3 is built from 15 residues. CDR3 loop: CASSLDRGSYEKLFF. The CDR3 nucleotides read TGTGCCAGCAGCTTAGACCGGGGCTCATATGAAAAACTGTTTTTT.

This clonotype has ten or more counts. The CDR3 nucleotides are TGTGCCACCAGCAGAGTGGAGAACCCCTACGAGCAGTACTTC. The encoded protein is CATSRVENPYEQYF. The rearrangement uses TRBV15 and TRBJ2-7; D not certain. There are 14 residues in the CDR3. Deletions cut 1 base from V and 2 bases from J, with 9 bases between. CDR1 is LNHNV and CDR2 is YYDKDF in the germline V gene (reference sequence).

This clonotype was seen repeatedly, ten times or more. The chain carries TRBV18 and TRBJ2-5; D possibly corresponds to TRBD2 (5 bases). This CDR3 region has 17 residues. V gave up 3 bases and J gave up 2 bases, with 19 bases separating them. Looked up from germline, CDR1 is KGHSH and CDR2 is LQKENI. The DNA of the CDR3 is TGTGCCAGCTCACCGGCGATGATGGACGGAGGTCAAGAGACCCAGTACTTC. Its translation: CASSPAMMDGGQETQYF.

This clonotype was seen repeatedly, ten times or more. The chain has TRBV19 and TRBJ1-2; D is ambiguous. The germline V and J ends were trimmed by 6 bases and 0 bases, with 8 bases remaining between them. The CDR3 consists of 13 residues. Germline CDR1 and CDR2: LNHDA and SQIVND (reference sequence). The CDR3 DNA sequence: TGTGCCAGTAGGGCCGCACCTAACTATGGCTACACCTTC. The encoded protein is CASRAAPNYGYTF.

This clonotype was seen many times. The chain employs TRBV5-1 and TRBJ1-1; tentatively, D is TRBD1 (5 bases). CDR1 is SGHRS, CDR2 YFSETQ, per germline. V was cut by 4 bases and J by 5 bases, with 12 bases left in between. The CDR3 totals 13 residues. In DNA, the CDR3 is TGCGCCAGCAGCCCGGGGTGGGGGACTGAAGCTTTCTTT. The encoded protein is CASSPGWGTEAFF.

This clonotype came up many times. J is TRBJ1-4 and V is TRBV5-1; D may be TRBD1 (6 bases). Trimming left V 0 bases short and J 4 bases short, with 13 bases between. The CDR3 extends over 16 amino acids. In germline, CDR1 is SGHRS, CDR2 YFSETQ. This CDR3 is CASSLESQGLNEKLFF. CDR3 nucleotides: TGCGCCAGCAGCTTGGAATCACAGGGTCTTAATGAAAAACTGTTTTTT. The complete variable domain, with remaining parts taken from reference TRBV5-1 and TRBJ1-4, reads KAGVTQTPRYLIKTRGQQVTLSCSPISGHRSVSWYQQTPGQGLQFLFEYFSETQRNKGNFPGRFSGRQFSNSRSEMNVSTLELGDSALYLCASSLESQGLNEKLFFGSGTQLSVL.

This clonotype has just a few counts. This chain uses TRBV6-1 with TRBJ1-4; possibly TRBD1 for D (5 bases). There are 13 residues in the CDR3. Trimming pared 5 bases from V and 7 bases from J, leaving 11 bases between. Germline lookup yields CDR1 MNHNS and CDR2 SASEGT. CDR3 protein: CASSRSGGEKLFF. The CDR3 nucleotides read TGTGCCAGCAGTCGGTCGGGGGGTGAAAAACTGTTTTTT.

V gene TRBV20-1 combines with J gene TRBJ2-2, with 7 nucleotides matching TRBD1. V lost 0 bases to trimming and J lost 2 bases; unmatched junction nucleotides: 6. Germline V lookup: CDR1 DFQATT, CDR2 SNEGSKA (reference sequence). The CDR3 consists of 16 residues. Here the CDR3 DNA reads TGCAGTGCTAGAGAACTCCGGACAGGAAACACCGGGGAGCTGTTTTTT. This translates into CSARELRTGNTGELFF.

The table lists this clonotype with many counts. J is TRBJ2-2 and V is TRBV7-2, with D tentatively TRBD1 (5 bases). This CDR3 region has 17 residues. From germline, CDR1 is SGHTA and CDR2 FQGNSA. The ends were cut back, 1 base at V and 0 bases at J, with 12 bases in the middle. CDR3 DNA: TGTGCCAGCAGCTTAGGAGTAGTAGGGGCGAACACCGGGGAGCTGTTTTTT. Encoded protein: CASSLGVVGANTGELFF.

A few counts support this clonotype. The V and J genes are TRBV7-8 and TRBJ2-7; 7 bases match TRBD1. The CDR3 loop spans 15 amino acids. The V gene end was trimmed by 4 bases and the J gene end by 3 bases; junction bases not matched to a gene: 9. Looked up from germline, CDR1 is SGHVS and CDR2 is FQNEAQ. CDR3 coding DNA: TGTGCCAGCAGCTGGAACCGGGACAGTGACTACGAGCAGTACTTC. Its translation: CASSWNRDSDYEQYF.

This clonotype was seen a few times. The chain is built from TRBV7-3 and TRBJ2-3; D possibly corresponds to TRBD2 (5 bases). CDR3 length: 12 amino acids. Germline CDR1 SGHTA, CDR2 FQGTGA. Trimming removed 5 bases at V and 6 bases at J, with 9 bases between. CDR3 coding DNA: TGTGCCAGCAGCAACTCGGGGGATACGCAGTATTTT. Its protein product is CASSNSGDTQYF.